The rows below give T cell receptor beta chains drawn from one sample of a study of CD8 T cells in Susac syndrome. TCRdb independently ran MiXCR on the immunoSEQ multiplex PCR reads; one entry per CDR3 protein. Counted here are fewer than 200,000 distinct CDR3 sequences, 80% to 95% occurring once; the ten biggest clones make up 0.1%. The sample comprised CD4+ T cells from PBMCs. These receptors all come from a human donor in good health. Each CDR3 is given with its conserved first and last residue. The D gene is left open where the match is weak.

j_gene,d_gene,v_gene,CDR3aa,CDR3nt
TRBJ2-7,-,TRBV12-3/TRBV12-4,CASSPKSSYEQYF,TGTGCCAGCAGCCCAAAAAGCTCCTACGAGCAGTACTTC
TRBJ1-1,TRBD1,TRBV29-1,CSVDPRDRGNTEAFF,TGCAGCGTCGACCCCCGGGACAGGGGCAACACTGAAGCTTTCTTT
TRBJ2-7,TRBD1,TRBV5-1,CASSLAFLGQDEQYF,TGCGCCAGCAGCTTGGCCTTTCTGGGACAGGACGAGCAGTACTTC
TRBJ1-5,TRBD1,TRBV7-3,CASSFRDRVSNQPQHF,TGTGCCAGCAGCTTCCGGGACAGGGTGAGCAATCAGCCCCAGCATTTT
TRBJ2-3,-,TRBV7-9,CASSLKSDTQYF,TGTGCCAGCAGCTTAAAGTCAGATACGCAGTATTTT
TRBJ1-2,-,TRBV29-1,CSVEEESYGYTF,TGCAGCGTTGAAGAGGAATCATATGGCTACACCTTC
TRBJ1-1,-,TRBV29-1,CSVEDDRNTEAFF,TGCAGCGTTGAAGACGACCGGAACACTGAAGCTTTCTTT
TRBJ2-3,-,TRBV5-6,CASSPAAVTDTQYF,TGTGCCAGCAGCCCCGCGGCAGTCACAGATACGCAGTATTTT
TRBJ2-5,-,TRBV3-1,CASSRVGHSEETQYF,TGTGCCAGCAGCCGCGTTGGGCATTCGGAGGAGACCCAGTACTTC
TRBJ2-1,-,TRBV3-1,CASSQTTGYNEQFF,TGTGCCAGCAGCCAAACAACAGGGTACAATGAGCAGTTCTTC
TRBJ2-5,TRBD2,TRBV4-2,CASSQDRAGGLAQETQYF,TGTGCCAGCAGCCAAGACAGGGCGGGGGGATTGGCTCAAGAGACCCAGTACTTC
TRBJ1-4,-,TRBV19,CASSIPPPGNEKLFF,TGTGCCAGTAGTATTCCTCCGCCGGGAAATGAAAAACTGTTTTTT
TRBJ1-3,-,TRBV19,CASSMISLDSGNTIYF,TGTGCCAGTAGTATGATTAGCCTGGACTCTGGAAACACCATATATTTT
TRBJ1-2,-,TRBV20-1,CSARGAAQGYTF,TGCAGTGCTAGAGGGGCCGCCCAGGGCTACACCTTC
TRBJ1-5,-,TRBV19,CASSIGAGRAPFSNQPQHF,TGTGCCAGTAGTATAGGGGCCGGGAGGGCACCCTTTAGCAATCAGCCCCAGCATTTT
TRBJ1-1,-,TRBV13,CASSSKGGQNTEAFF,TGTGCCAGCAGCTCCAAGGGAGGGCAGAACACTGAAGCTTTCTTT
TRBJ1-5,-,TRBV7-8,CASSRGEMEQPQHF,TGTGCCAGCAGCCGGGGAGAGATGGAGCAGCCCCAGCATTTT
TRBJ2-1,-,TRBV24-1,CATRAENNEQFF,TGTGCCACCAGGGCGGAGAACAATGAGCAGTTCTTC
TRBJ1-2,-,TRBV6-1,CASVERPYGYTF,TGTGCCAGCGTTGAACGGCCCTATGGCTACACCTTC
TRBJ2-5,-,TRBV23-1,CASSRGSCEGQETQYF,TGCGCCAGCAGTCGGGGGAGTTGTGAGGGGCAAGAGACCCAGTACTTC
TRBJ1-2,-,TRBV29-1,CSGGEVTYGYTF,TGCAGCGGAGGAGAGGTCACCTATGGCTACACCTTC
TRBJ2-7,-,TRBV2,CASIYPDSPTYEQYF,TGTGCCAGCATCTACCCGGACAGTCCCACCTACGAGCAGTACTTC